This is a list of T cell receptor beta chains from one sample in a study of cytomegalovirus exposure and HLA in healthy donors. Only in-frame clones appear in the TCRdb table, and some are missing; sequencing was by immunoSEQ multiplex PCR. The record lists about 130,000 clones, of which the ten most abundant hold 1.5% to 2%. The specimen was PBMCs. All receptors derive from a man younger than 35 in good health and CMV-seronegative. CDR3s include the opening cysteine and the closing phenylalanine or tryptophan. The order of the fields is J gene, V gene, D gene, CDR3 protein, CDR3 DNA. D genes are given only for firm matches.

TRBJ2-7 TRBV5-6 . CASSLQDFYEQYF TGTGCCAGCAGCCTACAGGATTTCTACGAGCAGTACTTC
TRBJ2-3 TRBV5-1 . CASSLEQEDTQYF TGCGCCAGCAGCTTGGAGCAGGAAGATACGCAGTATTTT
TRBJ2-7 TRBV9 . CASSVGRNSYEQYF TGTGCCAGCAGCGTTGGGAGGAACTCCTACGAGCAGTACTTC
TRBJ1-4 TRBV7-9 . CASFSGRANEKLFF TGTGCCAGCTTCTCGGGCAGGGCTAATGAAAAACTGTTTTTT
TRBJ1-6 TRBV30 . CAWSVVSSPLHF TGTGCCTGGAGTGTAGTGAGTTCACCCCTCCACTTT
TRBJ2-1 TRBV5-1 TRBD2 CASSWGLSGGSNEQFF TGCGCCAGCAGCTGGGGCCTGAGCGGGGGGAGTAATGAGCAGTTCTTC
TRBJ2-5 TRBV9 TRBD2 CASSVAIAGVQETQYF TGTGCCAGCAGCGTAGCTATAGCGGGGGTTCAAGAGACCCAGTACTTC
TRBJ2-3 TRBV29-1 . CSAPAVYTDTQYF TGCAGCGCCCCGGCGGTTTACACAGATACGCAGTATTTT
TRBJ1-4 TRBV28 . CASEARNEKLFF TGTGCCAGCGAAGCTAGGAATGAAAAACTGTTTTTT
TRBJ2-3 TRBV11-2 . CASSLASSGTGDTQYF TGTGCCAGCAGCTTAGCTTCGTCGGGTACAGGGGATACGCAGTATTTT
TRBJ2-2 TRBV6-6 TRBD1 CASVTGANTGELFF TGTGCCAGTGTGACAGGGGCGAACACCGGGGAGCTGTTTTTT
TRBJ2-7 TRBV7-2 TRBD2 CASSPLAGVRYEQYF TGTGCCAGCAGCCCTCTAGCGGGAGTTCGGTACGAGCAGTACTTC
TRBJ1-3 TRBV7-2 TRBD1 CASSAAGTGENTIYF TGTGCCAGCAGCGCCGCCGGGACAGGGGAAAACACCATATATTTT
TRBJ1-3 TRBV25-1 . CASSGHSSGNTIYF TGTGCCAGCAGTGGGCACAGCTCTGGAAACACCATATATTTT
TRBJ2-1 TRBV2 . CASSADSDNEQFF TGTGCCAGCAGTGCGGACTCCGACAATGAGCAGTTCTTC
TRBJ2-7 TRBV5-6 TRBD1 CASSYPGQGRDEQYF TGTGCCAGCAGCTACCCCGGACAGGGAAGGGACGAGCAGTACTTC
TRBJ1-2 TRBV27 TRBD1 CASSGTGGRGYTF TGTGCCAGCAGCGGGACAGGGGGAAGGGGCTACACCTTC
TRBJ2-1 TRBV2 . CASRQSGHNEQFF TGTGCCAGCAGGCAGAGCGGGCACAATGAGCAGTTCTTC
TRBJ1-1 TRBV7-6 . CASSLELNTEAFF TGTGCCAGCAGCTTAGAGCTGAACACTGAAGCTTTCTTT
TRBJ1-1 TRBV21-1 . CASSMTGSPEAFF TGTGCCAGCAGCATGACAGGGTCCCCTGAAGCTTTCTTT
TRBJ2-3 TRBV27 . CASGRRTGREADTQYF TGTGCCAGCGGCCGGAGGACGGGAAGGGAGGCAGATACGCAGTATTTT
TRBJ1-5 TRBV11-3 TRBD1 CASTSLDRGKRNNQPQHF TGTGCCAGCACCAGCTTGGACAGGGGAAAGAGGAACAATCAGCCCCAGCATTTT
TRBJ2-7 TRBV28 . CASSLMGAAYEQYF TGTGCCAGCAGTTTAATGGGGGCAGCCTACGAGCAGTACTTC
TRBJ2-5 TRBV18 . CASSYTDQETQYF TGTGCCAGCTCATACACAGACCAAGAGACCCAGTACTTC
TRBJ2-1 TRBV25-1 TRBD2 CASKLAGGNEQFF TGTGCCAGCAAACTAGCGGGGGGGAATGAGCAGTTCTTC
TRBJ1-5 TRBV7-9 . CASSFSFNQPQHF TGTGCCAGCAGCTTTAGTTTCAATCAGCCCCAGCATTTT
TRBJ2-2 TRBV9 . CASSVVERAGELFF TGTGCCAGCAGCGTAGTTGAGCGGGCCGGGGAGCTGTTTTTT
TRBJ1-6 TRBV7-2 . CASSPSVPPLHF TGTGCCAGCAGTCCTTCCGTCCCACCCCTCCACTTT
TRBJ2-1 TRBV6-5 . CASSHSNEQFF TGTGCCAGCAGCCATTCCAATGAGCAGTTCTTC
TRBJ2-2 TRBV25-1 TRBD1 CASSDLGQENTGELFF TGTGCCAGCAGTGACTTGGGACAGGAAAACACCGGGGAGCTGTTTTTT
TRBJ1-1 TRBV28 . CASSFMSFEAFF TGTGCCAGCAGTTTTATGTCGTTTGAAGCTTTCTTT
TRBJ1-5 TRBV28 . CASSLLSRQMSQPQHF TGTGCCAGCAGCCTCTTGAGCCGACAGATGAGTCAGCCCCAGCATTTT
TRBJ2-5 TRBV5-1 TRBD1 CASSGGTGGVLETQYF TGCGCCAGCAGCGGGGGGACAGGGGGCGTATTAGAGACCCAGTACTTC
TRBJ1-5 TRBV5-5 . CASSLSQHSNQPQHF TGTGCCAGCAGCTTGTCCCAACATAGCAATCAGCCCCAGCATTTT
TRBJ2-7 TRBV28 TRBD2 CASSRSPRAGDTYEQYF TGTGCCAGCAGTCGATCTCCCCGAGCGGGGGACACCTACGAGCAGTACTTC
TRBJ2-7 TRBV7-2 TRBD1 CASSFRGPGYEQYF TGTGCCAGCAGCTTCAGGGGGCCGGGCTACGAGCAGTACTTC
TRBJ1-2 TRBV2 . CASSAGTGGYGYTF TGTGCCAGCAGTGCGGGGACGGGGGGGTATGGCTACACCTTC
TRBJ2-2 TRBV2 TRBD2 CASSEASGTNTGELFF TGTGCCAGCAGTGAGGCTAGCGGGACGAACACCGGGGAGCTGTTTTTT
TRBJ1-5 TRBV19 . CASRRGNQPQHF TGTGCCAGTAGGCGAGGTAATCAGCCCCAGCATTTT
TRBJ2-3 TRBV9 TRBD2 CASSVGIAGGPDTQYF TGTGCCAGCAGCGTTGGGATAGCGGGAGGGCCGGATACGCAGTATTTT
TRBJ1-4 TRBV7-9 TRBD1 CASSFPDRDEKLFF TGTGCCAGCAGCTTCCCGGACAGGGACGAAAAACTGTTTTTT